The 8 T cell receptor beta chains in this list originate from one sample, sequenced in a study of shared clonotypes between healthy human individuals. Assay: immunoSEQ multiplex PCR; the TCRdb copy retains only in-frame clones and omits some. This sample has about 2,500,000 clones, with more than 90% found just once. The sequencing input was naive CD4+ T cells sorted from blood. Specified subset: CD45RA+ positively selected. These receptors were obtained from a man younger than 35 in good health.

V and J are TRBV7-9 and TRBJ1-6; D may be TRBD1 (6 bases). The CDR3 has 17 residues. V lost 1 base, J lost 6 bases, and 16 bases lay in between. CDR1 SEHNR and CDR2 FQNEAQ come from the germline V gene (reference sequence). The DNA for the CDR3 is TGTGCCAGCAGCTTAGGGGGGCGGGGAAAAATTAATTCACCCCTCCACTTT. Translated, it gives CASSLGGRGKINSPLHF.

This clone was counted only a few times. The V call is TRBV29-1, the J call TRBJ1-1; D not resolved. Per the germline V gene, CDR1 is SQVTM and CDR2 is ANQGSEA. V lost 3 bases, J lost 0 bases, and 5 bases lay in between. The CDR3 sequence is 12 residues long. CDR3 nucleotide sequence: TGCAGCGTTGATCAGATGAACACTGAAGCTTTCTTT. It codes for CSVDQMNTEAFF.

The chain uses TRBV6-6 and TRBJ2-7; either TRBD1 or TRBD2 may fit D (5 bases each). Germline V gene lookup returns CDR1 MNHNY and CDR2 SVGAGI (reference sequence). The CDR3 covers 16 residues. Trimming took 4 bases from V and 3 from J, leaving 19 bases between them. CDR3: CASSSSLRDGHYEQYF. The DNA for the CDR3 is TGTGCCAGCAGTTCAAGCCTCCGGGACGGACACTACGAGCAGTACTTC.

The DNA of the CDR3 is TGTGCCAGCGAAGGGAATTCACCCCTCCACTTT. Protein product: CASEGNSPLHF. The chain uses TRBV5-5 and TRBJ1-6; unclear D gene. This CDR3 region has 11 residues. Germline V gene sequence: CDR1 SGHKS, CDR2 YYEKEE (reference sequence). Trimming left V 7 bases short and J 7 bases short, with 6 bases between.

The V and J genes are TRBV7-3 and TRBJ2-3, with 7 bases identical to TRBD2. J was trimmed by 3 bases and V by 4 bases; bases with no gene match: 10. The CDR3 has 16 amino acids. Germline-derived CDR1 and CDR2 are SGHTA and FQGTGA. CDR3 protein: CASSYPGGGKTDTQYF. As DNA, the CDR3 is TGTGCCAGCAGCTACCCCGGGGGAGGGAAGACAGATACGCAGTATTTT.

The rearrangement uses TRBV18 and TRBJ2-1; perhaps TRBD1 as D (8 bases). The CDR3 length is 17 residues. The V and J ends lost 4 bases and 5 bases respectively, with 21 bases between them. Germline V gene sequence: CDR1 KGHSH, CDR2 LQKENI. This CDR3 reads CASSQNLQGAGDNEQFF. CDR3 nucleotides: TGTGCCAGCTCACAGAACCTGCAGGGGGCGGGGGACAATGAGCAGTTCTTC.

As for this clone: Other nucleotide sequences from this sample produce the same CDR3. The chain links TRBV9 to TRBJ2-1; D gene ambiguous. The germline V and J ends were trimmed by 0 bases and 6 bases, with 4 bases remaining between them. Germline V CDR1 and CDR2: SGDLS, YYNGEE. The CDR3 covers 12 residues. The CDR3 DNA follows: TGTGCCAGCAGCGTAGCCCTCAATGAGCAGTTCTTC. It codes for CASSVALNEQFF. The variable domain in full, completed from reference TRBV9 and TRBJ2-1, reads DSGVTQTPKHLITATGQRVTLRCSPRSGDLSVYWYQQSLDQGLQFLIQYYNGEERAKGNILERFSAQQFPDLHSELNLSSLELGDSALYFCASSVALNEQFFGPGTRLTVL.

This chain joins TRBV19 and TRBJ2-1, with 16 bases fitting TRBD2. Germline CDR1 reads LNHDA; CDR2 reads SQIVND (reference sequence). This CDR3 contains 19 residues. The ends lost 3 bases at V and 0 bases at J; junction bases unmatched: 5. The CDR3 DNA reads TGTGCCAGTAGTATTATGGGACTAGCGGGAGGGCCCTCCTACAATGAGCAGTTCTTC. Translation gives CASSIMGLAGGPSYNEQFF.